These 22 T cell receptor beta chains came from one sample sequenced in a study of chemoradiotherapy in HPV16-positive cancers. The data were produced by immunoSEQ multiplex PCR, yet TCRdb's version contains in-frame clones alone and is incomplete. The repertoire consists of some 3,000 clones, with 92% occurring once and the leading ten covering about 3.7%. Sequencing was performed on tumor tissue, taken from a patient who underwent chemoradiotherapy. These receptors originate from a human donor with HPV-associated anogenital cancer.

The chain combines TRBV5-1 with TRBJ2-1; D is uncertain. Germline V CDR1 and CDR2: SGHRS, YFSETQ. This CDR3 comprises 14 residues. V was shortened by 6 bases and J by 5 bases, with 15 bases between the two germline ends. CDR3 in DNA: TGCGCCAGCACAACCAGAAGCGCAGACAATGAGCAGTTCTTC. It codes for CASTTRSADNEQFF.

The chain is built from TRBV7-9 and TRBJ1-3; D might be TRBD1 (5 bases). The CDR3 is made up of 15 amino acids. Per germline, CDR1 SEHNR and CDR2 FQNEAQ (reference sequence). V lost 5 bases, J lost 0 bases, and 11 bases lay in between. In DNA, the CDR3 is TGTGCCAGCAGCATTCAGGGAGACTCTGGAAACACCATATATTTT. It specifies CASSIQGDSGNTIYF. Filled out from reference TRBV7-9 and TRBJ1-3, the complete variable domain reads DTGVSQNPRHKITKRGQNVTFRCDPISEHNRLYWYRQTLGQGPEFLTYFQNEAQLEKSRLLSDRFSAERPKGSFSTLEIQRTEQGDSAMYLCASSIQGDSGNTIYFGEGSWLTVV.

The chain couples TRBV11-3 to TRBJ2-1; D call uncertain. This CDR3 spans 12 amino acids. In germline, CDR1 is SGHNT, CDR2 YENEEA. Between the trimmed V and J ends, which lost 0 bases and 7 bases, there was a span of 4 bases. The CDR3 reads CASSLEGNEQFF. In DNA, the CDR3 is TGTGCCAGCAGCTTAGAGGGGAATGAGCAGTTCTTC.

This chain connects TRBV25-1 to TRBJ2-3; D ambiguous. Germline loops: CDR1 MGHDK, CDR2 SYGVNS. The V end lost 11 bases, the J end lost 2 bases, and 14 bases lay between the germline ends. CDR3 length equals 13 residues. The CDR3 nucleotides read TGTGCCTCGTTCGGGCTCAACACAGATACGCAGTATTTT. Translated, it gives CASFGLNTDTQYF.

The DNA for the CDR3 is TGTGCCAGCAGCTCCCCGACAGGGGTCCACGAGCAGTACTTC. Residues: CASSSPTGVHEQYF. The gene calls are TRBV13 and TRBJ2-7; TRBD1 agrees at 8 bases. V was pared by 4 bases and J by 5 bases, with 7 bases of the junction left unmatched. The CDR3 length is 14 residues. Germline-derived CDR1 and CDR2 are PRHDT and FYEKMQ (reference sequence).

V usage is TRBV5-4 and J usage is TRBJ1-2; maybe TRBD1 (5 bases). Looked up from germline, CDR1 is SGHNT and CDR2 is YYREEE (reference sequence). V lost 5 bases and J lost 5, with 13 bases in between. This CDR3 contains 13 residues. CDR3: CASSVGGKYGYTF. DNA for the CDR3: TGTGCCAGCAGTGTGGGGGGAAAGTATGGCTACACCTTC.

This clone has just a few counts. The chain combines TRBV14 with TRBJ2-1; 7 bases align to TRBD1. V shed 5 bases, J shed 2 bases, and the junction held 6 bases outside the gene matches. The V gene's germline CDR1 is SGHDN and CDR2 FVKESK. This CDR3 has 15 amino acids. This CDR3 reads CASSTRQGTYNEQFF. The CDR3 DNA reads TGTGCCAGCAGCACCCGACAGGGAACCTACAATGAGCAGTTCTTC.

V gene TRBV20-1 combines with J gene TRBJ2-1, with a possible D match to TRBD1 (5 bases). This CDR3 has 11 amino acids. Germline V gene sequence: CDR1 DFQATT, CDR2 SNEGSKA (reference sequence). V lost 5 bases to trimming and J lost 12 bases, with 14 bases between them. The CDR3 here is CSAAPGRGQFF. The CDR3 nucleotides read TGCAGTGCTGCACCAGGGCGAGGGCAGTTCTTC.

The J gene is TRBJ1-4, the V gene TRBV27, with unresolved D. Germline CDR1 and CDR2: MNHEY and SMNVEV (reference sequence). Trimming removed 0 bases at V and 3 bases at J, with 11 bases between. CDR3 length: 16 residues. The CDR3 is CASSLSLTAPNEKLFF. In DNA, the CDR3 is TGTGCCAGCAGTTTATCTCTGACCGCACCTAATGAAAAACTGTTTTTT.

The rearrangement joins TRBV4-3 to TRBJ2-3; TRBD2 might be the D (5 bases). This CDR3 is 13 amino acids long. Germline V gene lookup returns CDR1 LGHNA and CDR2 YSLEER. The ends were cut back, 4 bases at V and 6 bases at J, with 11 bases in the middle. CDR3 nucleotides: TGCGCCAGCAGCCCCCAGGTAGCGGATACGCAGTATTTT. This sequence encodes CASSPQVADTQYF.

V and J are TRBV9 and TRBJ2-1; no clear D. The V end lost 2 bases, the J end lost 6 bases, and 15 bases lay between the germline ends. CDR1 is SGDLS, CDR2 YYNGEE, per germline. The length of the CDR3 is 15 residues. The CDR3 DNA reads as TGTGCCAGCAGCGTCCAATCTTCAACGTTCAATGAGCAGTTCTTC. It specifies CASSVQSSTFNEQFF.

J is TRBJ1-2 and V is TRBV2; 8 bases are shared with TRBD1. In germline, CDR1 is SNHLY, CDR2 FYNNEI. The junction had 6 bases not matched to a gene; V was cut back by 5 bases and J by 4 bases. The CDR3 covers 14 residues. Here the CDR3 reads CASSQGQGGYGYTF. CDR3 coding DNA: TGTGCCAGCAGTCAAGGACAGGGAGGCTATGGCTACACCTTC. The variable domain in full, completed from reference TRBV2 and TRBJ1-2, reads EPEVTQTPSHQVTQMGQEVILRCVPISNHLYFYWYRQILGQKVEFLVSFYNNEISEKSEIFDDQFSVERPDGSNFTLKIRSTKLEDSAMYFCASSQGQGGYGYTFGSGTRLTVV.

This rearrangement joins TRBV5-5 to TRBJ2-3, with 9 nucleotides matching TRBD2. The CDR3 has 15 residues. Germline values: CDR1 SGHKS, CDR2 YYEKEE (reference sequence). The junction had 5 bases not matched to a gene; V was cut back by 4 bases and J by 2 bases. CDR3 in DNA: TGTGCCAGCAGCATGCAGCGGGAGGTCACAGATACGCAGTATTTT. Translated: CASSMQREVTDTQYF. Combining the CDR3 with reference TRBV5-5 and TRBJ2-3 gives the whole variable domain DAGVTQSPTHLIKTRGQQVTLRCSPISGHKSVSWYQQVLGQGPQFIFQYYEKEERGRGNFPDRFSARQFPNYSSELNVNALLLGDSALYLCASSMQREVTDTQYFGPGTRLTVL.

This clone was recorded only once. The chain joins TRBV11-3 to TRBJ2-5, with no clear D. The CDR3 contains 14 residues. Trimming shortened V by 4 bases and J by 1 base, and 10 bases separated the two germline ends. From germline, CDR1 is SGHNT and CDR2 YENEEA. The CDR3 protein is CASSSLVGQETQYF. The DNA of the CDR3 is TGTGCCAGCAGCTCTCTCGTTGGCCAAGAGACCCAGTACTTC.

The gene calls are TRBV5-6 and TRBJ1-1, with 7 bases that match TRBD1. From germline, CDR1 is SGHDT and CDR2 YYEEEE. The V gene end was trimmed by 0 bases and the J gene end by 5 bases; junction bases not matched to a gene: 7. This CDR3 comprises 15 residues. CDR3 region: CASSLDDREGTEAFF. The CDR3 DNA is TGTGCCAGCAGCTTGGACGACAGGGAGGGAACTGAAGCTTTCTTT.

CDR3 sequence (DNA): TGTGCCAGCAGGGGACCGGGACTAGCAAACACCGGGGAGCTGTTTTTT. It specifies CASRGPGLANTGELFF. This chain connects TRBV2 to TRBJ2-2; 9 nucleotides match TRBD2. The CDR3 has 16 residues. Trimming removed 6 bases from V and 2 bases from J; junction bases left unmatched: 7. Germline V CDR1 and CDR2: SNHLY, FYNNEI.

V is TRBV28 and J is TRBJ1-2; D is perhaps TRBD1 (6 bases). The CDR3 extends over 18 amino acids. Trimming took off 1 base at V and 8 bases at J, with 26 bases between the two ends. Germline CDR1 MDHEN, CDR2 SYDVKM. CDR3 protein: CASSLFIGGDDTSGGYTF. CDR3 bases: TGTGCCAGCAGTTTATTTATTGGGGGCGATGACACCTCGGGAGGCTACACCTTC.

CDR3 nucleotides: TGTGCCAGCAGTAGCCTAGCCCCGGGAAATGAGCAGTTCTTC. Translating it yields CASSSLAPGNEQFF. V gene TRBV28 combines with J gene TRBJ2-1; D perhaps matches TRBD2 (5 bases). V was pared by 5 bases and J by 7 bases, with 15 bases between. This CDR3 region has 14 residues. CDR1 is MDHEN, CDR2 SYDVKM, per germline.

The chain recombines TRBV4-2 with TRBJ1-5, with D unclear. CDR1 is LGHNA and CDR2 is YNFKEQ in the germline V gene. V lost 3 bases and J 4 bases, leaving 7 bases between the germline ends. CDR3 length: 13 amino acids. Here the CDR3 DNA reads TGTGCCAGCAGCCATGCTCAGAATCAGCCCCAGCATTTT. As protein: CASSHAQNQPQHF.

This chain uses TRBV28 with TRBJ2-4, with 9 nucleotides matching TRBD1. Trimming at V came to 4 bases and at J to 0 bases, leaving 13 bases not matched to a gene. Germline lookup yields CDR1 MDHEN and CDR2 SYDVKM. The CDR3 has 19 amino acids. The CDR3 region has the DNA TGTGCCAGCAGTTACTACAGGGGGCCCACCCAACTAGCCAAAAACATTCAGTACTTC. This translates into CASSYYRGPTQLAKNIQYF. The full variable domain, with the rest looked up from reference TRBV28 and TRBJ2-4, is DVKVTQSSRYLVKRTGEKVFLECVQDMDHENMFWYRQDPGLGLRLIYFSYDVKMKEKGDIPEGYSVSREKKERFSLILESASTNQTSMYLCASSYYRGPTQLAKNIQYFGAGTRLSVL.

The V call is TRBV2, the J call TRBJ1-1; tentative D call: TRBD1 (5 bases). Trimming left V 11 bases short and J 1 base short, with 17 bases between. CDR1 and CDR2 (germline): SNHLY, FYNNEI. The CDR3 is 14 residues long. CDR3 amino acids: CACRQWHRNTEAFF. DNA for the CDR3: TGTGCCTGCCGACAGTGGCACCGGAACACTGAAGCTTTCTTT. The variable domain in full, with the rest retrieved from reference TRBV2 and TRBJ1-1, is EPEVTQTPSHQVTQMGQEVILRCVPISNHLYFYWYRQILGQKVEFLVSFYNNEISEKSEIFDDQFSVERPDGSNFTLKIRSTKLEDSAMYFCACRQWHRNTEAFFGQGTRLTVV.

The V and J genes are TRBV7-9 and TRBJ2-1, with a weak D call TRBD1 (6 bases). V was clipped by 5 bases and J by 3 bases, with 14 bases between them. Germline V CDR1 and CDR2: SEHNR, FQNEAQ (reference sequence). The CDR3 is 15 amino acids. CDR3 DNA sequence: TGTGCCAGCAGCACCCCAGGGGATCACTACAATGAGCAGTTCTTC. It translates to CASSTPGDHYNEQFF.